Listed below are T cell receptor beta chains from one sample, sequenced in a study of Ad26.COV2.S vaccination and SARS-CoV-2 variants. This table comes from immunoSEQ multiplex PCR, and its TCRdb copy is limited to in-frame clones, with some not included. The sample includes some 400,000 clones, around 89% of them seen just once. Material: peripheral blood, obtained in a trial of Ad26.COV2.S vaccine versus placebo. These receptors were obtained from a person aged 18 to 65 who received the Ad26.COV2.S COVID-19 vaccine or a placebo. CDR3s include the opening cysteine and the closing phenylalanine or tryptophan. D genes are given only for firm matches. Clone size appears in some rows only: once, few, many, or a class for an expanded clone.

d_call j_call v_call clone_size cdr3_nt cdr3_aa
TRBD2 TRBJ2-1 TRBV27 few TGTGCCAGCAGTTTACTTAGCTGGACTAGCGGGAGGAGGGGTGAGCAGTTCTTC CASSLLSWTSGRRGEQFF
. TRBJ1-2 TRBV9 few TGTGCCAGCAGCGTAGCGGCGGGAATAGGCTATGGCTACACCTTC CASSVAAGIGYGYTF
. TRBJ2-3 TRBV18 . TGTGCCAGCACAACTACAGATACGCAGTATTTT CASTTTDTQYF
. TRBJ1-4 TRBV6-1 . TGTGCCAGCAGAGAAGGGCCGAGAAATTTTGAAAAACTGTTTTTT CASREGPRNFEKLFF
. TRBJ1-3 TRBV18 . TGTGCCAGCTCACGCTCAGGGGAGAACTCTGGAAACACCATATATTTT CASSRSGENSGNTIYF
. TRBJ2-3 TRBV5-6 . TGTGCCAGCAGCTTGGGTAGGAGGTACCCGACAGATACGCAGTATTTT CASSLGRRYPTDTQYF
TRBD2 TRBJ2-3 TRBV3-1/TRBV3-2 . TGTGCCAGCAGCCAAGATCTCCTAGCGGGGGATACGCAGTATTTT CASSQDLLAGDTQYF
TRBD2 TRBJ2-1 TRBV9 . TGTGCCAGCAGTTTCGGGCTAGCGGGAGATGAGCAGTTCTTC CASSFGLAGDEQFF
TRBD2 TRBJ2-2 TRBV2 . TGTGCCAGCAGGGGACTAGCGGGAGAGTCCGGGGAGCTGTTTTTT CASRGLAGESGELFF
TRBD1 TRBJ1-2 TRBV2 . TGTGCCAGGGCCCAGGGGGCGCACTATGGCTACACCTTC CARAQGAHYGYTF
. TRBJ2-1 TRBV30 . TGTGCCTGGAGTGCTAACAGAGCTAACAATGAGCAGTTCTTC CAWSANRANNEQFF
TRBD1 TRBJ1-5 TRBV7-9 . TGTGCCAGCAGCTTGGGCGGACAGGTTGCTCAGCCCCAGCATTTT CASSLGGQVAQPQHF
. TRBJ1-2 TRBV28 . TGTGCCAGCAGCTCGGGACGCCTCTATGGCTACACCTTC CASSSGRLYGYTF
. TRBJ2-3 TRBV5-1 . TGCGCCAGCAGCTTGGGAGCAGGCCCTAGCACAGATACGCAGTATTTT CASSLGAGPSTDTQYF
. TRBJ2-7 TRBV5-4 . TGTGCCAGCAGCTTGGGAAAGCAGGGGGGCGAGCAGTACTTC CASSLGKQGGEQYF
TRBD1 TRBJ2-1 TRBV5-1 . TGCGCCAGCAGCTTGACAGGGGGCTCCTACAATGAGCAGTTCTTC CASSLTGGSYNEQFF
TRBD2 TRBJ2-1 TRBV6-5 . TGTGCCAGCAGTTACCATCCAGCGGGATATTACAATGAGCAGTTCTTC CASSYHPAGYYNEQFF
. TRBJ1-2 TRBV28 . TGTGCCAGCAGTTTAACAGGGTGGTATGGCTACACCTTC CASSLTGWYGYTF
TRBD2 TRBJ2-7 TRBV7-9 . TGTGCCAGCAGCTCTTCCGGGACTAGCTTACCTTGGGTGGCCGAGCAGTACTTC CASSSSGTSLPWVAEQYF
. TRBJ2-7 TRBV11-3 . TGTGCCAGCAGCTTCCGGGACTCTCTCTACGAGCAGTACTTC CASSFRDSLYEQYF
TRBD1 TRBJ1-1 TRBV12-3/TRBV12-4 . TGTGCCAGCAGCGGACAGGGCACTGAAGCTTTCTTT CASSGQGTEAFF
. TRBJ2-7 TRBV10-3 . TGTGCCATCAGTGAGGCTAGGCCCTACGAGCAGTACTTC CAISEARPYEQYF
TRBD1 TRBJ2-7 TRBV5-5 . TGTGCCAGCAGTTTTGGGACAGTAAGCTCCTACGAGCAGTACTTC CASSFGTVSSYEQYF
. TRBJ2-7 TRBV29-1 . TGCAGCGTTGCAACCGGGGGCCGAACCTACGAGCAGTACTTC CSVATGGRTYEQYF
. TRBJ1-1 TRBV11-2 . TGTGCCAGCAGCGGCGGGACACTCTCGAACACTGAAGCTTTCTTT CASSGGTLSNTEAFF
. TRBJ2-1 TRBV2 . TGTGCCAGCAGCAGGGTAGATGAGCAGTTCTTC CASSRVDEQFF
TRBD2 TRBJ2-5 TRBV19 . TGTGCCAGTAGTATGGGGGGAAGCGGGAGAGATCAAGAGACCCAGTACTTC CASSMGGSGRDQETQYF
TRBD1 TRBJ1-1 TRBV29-1 once TGCAGCGCCGGACAGGAGGGCACTGAAGCTTTCTTT CSAGQEGTEAFF
. TRBJ2-5 TRBV19 once TGTGCCAGTAGTTTCCGACTTGAGATCCAAGAGACCCAGTACTTC CASSFRLEIQETQYF
. TRBJ2-6 TRBV28 . TGTGCCAGCAGTTTATACTGGGCCAACGTCCTGACTTTC CASSLYWANVLTF
. TRBJ1-4 TRBV30 . TGTGCCTGGGGCCCTAAAGGTGGCAGTAATGAAAAACTGTTTTTT CAWGPKGGSNEKLFF
. TRBJ1-3 TRBV27 . TGTGCCAGCAGTTTAGACCCTGAGGACACCATATATTTT CASSLDPEDTIYF
TRBD1 TRBJ1-5 TRBV4-1 . TGCGCCAGCAGCCATACGGGACAGGGAAGTCAGCCCCAGCATTTT CASSHTGQGSQPQHF
TRBD1 TRBJ1-3 TRBV27 few TGTGCCAGCAGCCCCTTAGGGACAGGGATAAGCGGAAACACCATATATTTT CASSPLGTGISGNTIYF
. TRBJ1-5 TRBV7-2 . TGTGCCAGCAGCCTCAGGAGGGTAGGGCAGCCCCAGCATTTT CASSLRRVGQPQHF
. TRBJ1-3 TRBV7-2 . TGTGCCAGCAGCCAGAATCCCGGGGTCTCTGGAAACACCATATATTTT CASSQNPGVSGNTIYF
. TRBJ2-1 TRBV7-9 . TGTGCCAGCAGCCCTGGACACCTTGTTTTCTACAATGAGCAGTTCTTC CASSPGHLVFYNEQFF
. TRBJ1-2 TRBV6-4 once TGTGCCAGCAGTGAAGGCCAGGGTTATGGCTACACCTTC CASSEGQGYGYTF
TRBD1 TRBJ2-7 TRBV5-8 . TGTGCCAGCAGCTTGGGGGCGGTTGGGACAGGGGCAGGAGAGCAGTACTTC CASSLGAVGTGAGEQYF
. TRBJ1-1 TRBV3-1/TRBV3-2 . TGTGCCAGCAGCCTCTCGGGAGGGGAAACTGAAGCTTTCTTT CASSLSGGETEAFF
. TRBJ1-3 TRBV6-4 once TGTGCCAGTCGACCAGGTGGAAACACCATATATTTT CASRPGGNTIYF
TRBD1 TRBJ2-5 TRBV7-3 . TGTGCCAGCAGCTCATTAGGACAGGGCGGGGAGACCCAGTACTTC CASSSLGQGGETQYF
TRBD2 TRBJ2-1 TRBV28 . TGTGCCAGCACGAAGCGGGGGGGTTACAATGAGCAGTTCTTC CASTKRGGYNEQFF
. TRBJ1-5 TRBV6-6 . TGTGCCAGCAGTCTTATTGGGACTACTAGCAATCAGCCCCAGCATTTT CASSLIGTTSNQPQHF
TRBD1 TRBJ1-4 TRBV27 . TGTGCCAGCAGCTTGAGAGGGGACAGACTTAATGAAAAACTGTTTTTT CASSLRGDRLNEKLFF
. TRBJ2-1 TRBV4-3 . TGCGCCAGCAGCCAAGATGTCTCTCTGAGGGCCTCCAATGAGCAGTTCTTC CASSQDVSLRASNEQFF
. TRBJ2-2 TRBV5-1 . TGCGCCAGCAGCTTCGTAGGAGAACCCGGGGAGCTGTTTTTT CASSFVGEPGELFF
. TRBJ2-1 TRBV11-3 once TGTGCCAGCAGCTCTAGGGAACGCAATGAGCAGTTCTTC CASSSRERNEQFF